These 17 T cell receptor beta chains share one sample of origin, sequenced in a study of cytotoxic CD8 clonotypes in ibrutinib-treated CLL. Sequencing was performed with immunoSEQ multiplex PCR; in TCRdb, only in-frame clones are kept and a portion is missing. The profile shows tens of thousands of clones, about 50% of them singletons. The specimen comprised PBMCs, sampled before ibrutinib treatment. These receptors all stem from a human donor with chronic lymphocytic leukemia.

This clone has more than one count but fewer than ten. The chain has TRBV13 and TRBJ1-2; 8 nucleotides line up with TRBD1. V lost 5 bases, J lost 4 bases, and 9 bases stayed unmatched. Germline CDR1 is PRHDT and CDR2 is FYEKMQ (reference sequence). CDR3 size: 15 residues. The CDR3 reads CASSAAGGSPYGYTF. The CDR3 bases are TGTGCCAGCAGCGCTGCAGGGGGCTCCCCCTATGGCTACACCTTC.

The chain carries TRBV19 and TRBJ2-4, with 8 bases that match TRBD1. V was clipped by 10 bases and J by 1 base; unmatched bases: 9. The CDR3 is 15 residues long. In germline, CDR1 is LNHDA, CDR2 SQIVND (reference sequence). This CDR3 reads CATHGQGSAKNIQYF. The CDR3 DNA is TGTGCCACACACGGACAGGGTTCGGCCAAAAACATTCAGTACTTC.

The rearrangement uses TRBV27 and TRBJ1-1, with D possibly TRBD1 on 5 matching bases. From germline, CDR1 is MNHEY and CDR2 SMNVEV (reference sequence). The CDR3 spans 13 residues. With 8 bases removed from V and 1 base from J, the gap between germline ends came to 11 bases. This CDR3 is CASSRGENTEAFF. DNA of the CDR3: TGTGCCAGCTCCCGAGGGGAGAACACTGAAGCTTTCTTT.

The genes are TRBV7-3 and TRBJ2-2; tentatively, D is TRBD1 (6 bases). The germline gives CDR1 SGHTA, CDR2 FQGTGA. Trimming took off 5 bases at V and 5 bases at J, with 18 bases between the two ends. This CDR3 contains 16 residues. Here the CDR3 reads CASSRTGLPLTGELFF. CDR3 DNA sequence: TGTGCCAGCAGCAGAACAGGGTTACCCCTAACCGGGGAGCTGTTTTTT.

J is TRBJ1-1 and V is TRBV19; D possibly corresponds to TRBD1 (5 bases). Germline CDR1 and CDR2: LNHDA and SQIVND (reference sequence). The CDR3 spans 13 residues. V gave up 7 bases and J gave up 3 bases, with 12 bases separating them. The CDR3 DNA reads TGTGCCAGTACCTTTAGCAGGGACACTGAAGCTTTCTTT. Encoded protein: CASTFSRDTEAFF.

The CDR3: CASSLPNWDRGSYEQYF. CDR3 sequence (DNA): TGTGCCAGCAGCCTCCCAAACTGGGACAGGGGTTCCTACGAGCAGTACTTC. The rearrangement links TRBV7-8 to TRBJ2-7; 10 nucleotides agree with TRBD1. V shed 5 bases and J 1 base; nucleotides not matched to a gene: 11. The germline gives CDR1 SGHVS, CDR2 FQNEAQ. The CDR3 spans 17 residues.

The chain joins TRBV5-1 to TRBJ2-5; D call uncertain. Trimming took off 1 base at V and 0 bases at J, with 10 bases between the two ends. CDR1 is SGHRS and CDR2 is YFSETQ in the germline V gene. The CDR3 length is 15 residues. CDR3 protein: CASSLRVRYQETQYF. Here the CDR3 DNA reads TGCGCCAGCAGCTTGAGGGTCCGGTACCAAGAGACCCAGTACTTC.

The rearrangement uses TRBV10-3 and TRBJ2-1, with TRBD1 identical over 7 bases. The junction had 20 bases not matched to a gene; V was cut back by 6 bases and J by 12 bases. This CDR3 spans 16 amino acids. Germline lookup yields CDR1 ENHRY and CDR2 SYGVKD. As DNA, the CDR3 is TGTGCCATCAGAAACCCCGTAGGGAACAGGGGCAACGGGCAGTTCTTC. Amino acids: CAIRNPVGNRGNGQFF.

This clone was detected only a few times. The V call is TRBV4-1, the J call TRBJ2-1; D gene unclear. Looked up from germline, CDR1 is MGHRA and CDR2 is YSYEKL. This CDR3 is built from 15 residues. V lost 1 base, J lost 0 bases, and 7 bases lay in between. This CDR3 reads CASSQVHNSYNEQFF. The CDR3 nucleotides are TGCGCCAGCAGCCAAGTACATAACTCCTACAATGAGCAGTTCTTC.

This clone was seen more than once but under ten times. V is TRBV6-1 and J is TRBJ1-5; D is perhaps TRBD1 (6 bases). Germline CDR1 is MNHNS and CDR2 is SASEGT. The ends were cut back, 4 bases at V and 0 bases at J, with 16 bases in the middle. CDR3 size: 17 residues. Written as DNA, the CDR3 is TGTGCCAGCAGTGCAATAGAGGGGGGGTATAGCAATCAGCCCCAGCATTTT. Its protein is CASSAIEGGYSNQPQHF.

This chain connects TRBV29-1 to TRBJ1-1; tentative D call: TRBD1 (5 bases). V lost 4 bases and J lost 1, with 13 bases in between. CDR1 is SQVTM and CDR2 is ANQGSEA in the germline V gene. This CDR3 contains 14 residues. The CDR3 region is CSVVGWGTNTEAFF. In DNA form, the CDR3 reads TGCAGCGTTGTAGGGTGGGGGACGAACACTGAAGCTTTCTTT.

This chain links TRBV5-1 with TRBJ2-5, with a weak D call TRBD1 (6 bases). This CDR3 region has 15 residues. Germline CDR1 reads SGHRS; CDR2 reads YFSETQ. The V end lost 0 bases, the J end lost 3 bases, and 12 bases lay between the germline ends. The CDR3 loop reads CASSLGGRTEETQYF. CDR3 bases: TGCGCCAGCAGCTTGGGGGGGCGGACAGAAGAGACCCAGTACTTC.

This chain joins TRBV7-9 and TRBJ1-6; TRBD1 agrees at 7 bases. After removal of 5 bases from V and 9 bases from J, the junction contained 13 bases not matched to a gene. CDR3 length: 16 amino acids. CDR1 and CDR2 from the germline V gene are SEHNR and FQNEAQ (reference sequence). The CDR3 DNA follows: TGTGCCAGCAGCAGCCGGGACAGAGTAAGATTTTCACCCCTCCACTTT. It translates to CASSSRDRVRFSPLHF.

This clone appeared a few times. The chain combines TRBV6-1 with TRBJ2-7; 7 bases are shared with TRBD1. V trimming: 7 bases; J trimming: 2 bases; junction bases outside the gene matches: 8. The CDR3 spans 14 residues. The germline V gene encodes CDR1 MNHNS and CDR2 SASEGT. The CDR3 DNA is TGTGCCAGCAAGGGACAGATGGGCCCCTACGAGCAGTACTTC. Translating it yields CASKGQMGPYEQYF.

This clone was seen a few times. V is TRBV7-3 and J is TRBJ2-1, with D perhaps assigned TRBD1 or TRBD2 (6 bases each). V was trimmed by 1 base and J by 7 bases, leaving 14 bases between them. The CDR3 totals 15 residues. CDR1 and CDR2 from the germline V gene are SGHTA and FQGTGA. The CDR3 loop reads CASSLIWGARNEQFF. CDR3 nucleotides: TGTGCCAGCAGCTTAATTTGGGGGGCTAGAAATGAGCAGTTCTTC.

The CDR3 sequence is CASSQRPSTANYGYTF. Written as DNA, the CDR3 is TGCGCCAGCAGCCAGCGACCCTCGACAGCTAACTATGGCTACACCTTC. This chain links TRBV4-1 with TRBJ1-2; TRBD1 is a possible D gene (5 bases). CDR1 and CDR2 from the germline V gene are MGHRA and YSYEKL. V was shortened by 3 bases and J by 0 bases, with 14 bases between the two germline ends. CDR3 size: 16 residues.

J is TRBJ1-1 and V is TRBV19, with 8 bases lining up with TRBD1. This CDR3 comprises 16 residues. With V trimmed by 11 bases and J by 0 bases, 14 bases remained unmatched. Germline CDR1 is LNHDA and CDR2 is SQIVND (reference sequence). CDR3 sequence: CASGQGRGFMNTEAFF. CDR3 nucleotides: TGTGCCTCCGGACAGGGACGAGGGTTCATGAACACTGAAGCTTTCTTT. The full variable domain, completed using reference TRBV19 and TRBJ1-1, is DGGITQSPKYLFRKEGQNVTLSCEQNLNHDAMYWYRQDPGQGLRLIYYSQIVNDFQKGDIAEGYSVSREKKESFPLTVTSAQKNPTAFYLCASGQGRGFMNTEAFFGQGTRLTVV.